The 3 T cell receptor beta chains given below trace back to one sample, sequenced in a study of T cell responses to AZD1222 COVID-19 vaccine. Produced via immunoSEQ multiplex PCR; TCRdb's table is partial and in-frame only. This table holds roughly 160,000 clones, 94% found once. The specimen was peripheral blood, collected on day 0 of AZD1222 vaccination. Receptors were obtained from an adult in good health.

The genes are TRBV18 and TRBJ2-7; TRBD2 matches at 8 bases. Germline V gene lookup returns CDR1 KGHSH and CDR2 LQKENI. The CDR3 has 16 residues. Trimming cost V 3 bases and J 0 bases; bases outside gene matches: 7. This CDR3 is CASSPAATSGSYEQYF. CDR3 nucleotide sequence: TGTGCCAGCTCACCTGCGGCCACTAGCGGCTCCTACGAGCAGTACTTC.

The chain carries TRBV4-2 and TRBJ2-1, with D perhaps TRBD2 (6 bases). V was pared by 0 bases and J by 6 bases, with 15 bases between. This CDR3 has 16 amino acids. The germline V gene encodes CDR1 LGHNA and CDR2 YNFKEQ. The CDR3: CASSQDTASAFNEQFF. CDR3 DNA sequence: TGTGCCAGCAGCCAAGATACGGCTAGCGCCTTCAATGAGCAGTTCTTC.

V usage is TRBV3-1 (or the pseudogene TRBV3-2) and J usage is TRBJ2-4; D remains unclear. V dropped 1 base and J dropped 0 bases, with 7 bases sitting between them. Germline values: CDR1 LGHDT, CDR2 YNNKEL (reference sequence). The CDR3 spans 15 residues. CDR3 nucleotides: TGTGCCAGCAGCCAAGCCGCCGTAGCCAAAAACATTCAGTACTTC. Protein product: CASSQAAVAKNIQYF.